This T cell receptor (beta chain) was found in a study of brain T cells in children with intractable seizures. CDR3 length: 12 residues. The V and J ends lost 4 bases and 4 bases respectively, with 9 bases between them. Germline V lookup: CDR1 SGHRS, CDR2 YFSETQ. The protocol was immunoSEQ multiplex PCR, while the TCRdb copy is restricted to in-frame clones and leaves out a portion. In the table there are 95,000 to 120,000 clones, 94% of which are singletons. Sample: peripheral blood, taken at surgery. The chain recombines TRBV5-1 with TRBJ2-7; possibly TRBD2 for D (6 bases). The receptor was derived from a boy less than two years old with hemimegalencephaly and intractable seizures. CDR3 nucleotides: TGCGCCAGCAGCCCAGGACTATACGAGCAGTACTTC. This codes for CASSPGLYEQYF. Variable domain in full (rest from reference TRBV5-1 and TRBJ2-7): KAGVTQTPRYLIKTRGQQVTLSCSPISGHRSVSWYQQTPGQGLQFLFEYFSETQRNKGNFPGRFSGRQFSNSRSEMNVSTLELGDSALYLCASSPGLYEQYFGPGTRLTVT.